The 9 T cell receptor beta chains below all came from one sample that was sequenced in a study of T cells in Graves' hyperthyroidism and ophthalmopathy. What was amplified from RNA transcripts were TCR beta CDR3 regions. The HTBI set primed first-round TCR CDR3 RT-PCR. In TCRdb, the multiplex PCR reads were re-called with MiXCR into one record per CDR3 protein. Of 650,000 to 700,000 distinct CDR3 sequences listed, around 16% are singletons. The sequenced sample consisted of blood. The receptors derive from a man aged 45-65 years with Graves' hyperthyroidism.

The gene calls are TRBV7-2 and TRBJ2-1; 10 bases match TRBD2. The V gene's germline CDR1 is SGHTA and CDR2 FQGNSA. V dropped 2 bases and J dropped 8; count of bases not matched to a gene: 15. This CDR3 has 18 residues. CDR3 in DNA: TGTGCCAGCAGCTTATGGCCTAGCGGGAGAACTTGGGGGGATGAGCAGTTCTTC. Its translation: CASSLWPSGRTWGDEQFF.

The table lists this clonotype with many counts. This chain uses TRBV28 with TRBJ2-7; D is unclear. CDR1 and CDR2 (germline): MDHEN, SYDVKM. Trimming removed 2 bases from V and 3 bases from J, with 17 bases in between. This CDR3 region has 16 residues. CDR3 nucleotides: TGTGCCAGCAGTTTAGGTTTCGGACCTTTTGACTACGAGCAGTACTTC. Translation gives CASSLGFGPFDYEQYF.

The rearrangement uses TRBV19 and TRBJ2-6; D is perhaps TRBD1 or TRBD2 (5 bases each). CDR3 size: 14 residues. Deletions cut 4 bases from V and 4 bases from J, with 8 bases between. CDR1 and CDR2 (germline): LNHDA, SQIVND (reference sequence). The CDR3 sequence is CASSTGRGANVLTF. For the CDR3, the DNA is TGTGCCAGTAGTACAGGGAGAGGGGCCAACGTCCTGACTTTC. The whole variable domain, remainder taken from reference TRBV19 and TRBJ2-6, is DGGITQSPKYLFRKEGQNVTLSCEQNLNHDAMYWYRQDPGQGLRLIYYSQIVNDFQKGDIAEGYSVSREKKESFPLTVTSAQKNPTAFYLCASSTGRGANVLTFGAGSRLTVL.

Many counts were recorded for this clonotype. The chain has TRBV10-1 and TRBJ2-2, with a possible D match to TRBD1 (5 bases). The CDR3 has 15 residues. Trimming took 5 bases from V and 1 from J, leaving 11 bases between them. Germline loops: CDR1 WNHNN, CDR2 SYGVQD (reference sequence). CDR3 DNA: TGCGCCAGCAGTCGCTCTGGACAGAACACCGGGGAGCTGTTTTTT. Protein sequence: CASSRSGQNTGELFF.

For this clonotype: A read error may explain this, as a much larger clone is one base away. The V gene is TRBV7-2, the J gene TRBJ1-3; D remains unclear. Germline CDR1 SGHTA, CDR2 FQGNSA. This CDR3 spans 15 amino acids. Trimming removed 4 bases from V and 2 bases from J, with 12 bases in between. CDR3 nucleotides: TGTGCCAGCAGCTCCCTCCAGGAGGCTGGAAACACCATATATTTT. Encoded protein: CASSSLQEAGNTIYF.

This clonotype was counted many times. The chain joins TRBV11-2 to TRBJ2-1, with unresolved D. The CDR3 is 17 amino acids. CDR1 is SGHAT, CDR2 FQNNGV, per germline. With 6 bases removed from V and 0 bases from J, the gap between germline ends came to 18 bases. The CDR3 DNA sequence: TGTGCCAGCAGTTCTCCCTCGCTTGCGAGCTCCTACAATGAGCAGTTCTTC. Translation gives CASSSPSLASSYNEQFF.

This clonotype was seen ten or more times. The chain carries TRBV19 and TRBJ1-1; D is undetermined. This CDR3 comprises 15 residues. The V and J ends lost 1 base and 0 bases respectively, with 9 bases between them. Per the germline V gene, CDR1 is LNHDA and CDR2 is SQIVND (reference sequence). CDR3 sequence: CASSIATALNTEAFF. The CDR3 DNA sequence: TGTGCCAGTAGTATAGCAACAGCCCTGAACACTGAAGCTTTCTTT. Using reference TRBV19 and TRBJ1-1 for the parts outside the CDR3, the full variable domain is DGGITQSPKYLFRKEGQNVTLSCEQNLNHDAMYWYRQDPGQGLRLIYYSQIVNDFQKGDIAEGYSVSREKKESFPLTVTSAQKNPTAFYLCASSIATALNTEAFFGQGTRLTVV.

This clonotype has ten or more counts. The CDR3 protein is CASSPRLAGETYEQYF. As DNA, the CDR3 is TGTGCCAGCAGTCCCAGACTAGCGGGAGAGACCTACGAGCAGTACTTC. The chain couples TRBV12-3 or TRBV12-4 to TRBJ2-7; TRBD2 matches at 12 bases. Trimming at V came to 5 bases and at J to 2 bases, leaving 7 bases not matched to a gene. The CDR3 is 16 amino acids.

In this sample, this clonotype turned up a few times. The rearrangement links TRBV20-1 to TRBJ2-3, with 8 nucleotides matching TRBD1. Germline V CDR1 and CDR2: DFQATT, SNEGSKA (reference sequence). The CDR3 extends over 15 amino acids. J was trimmed by 0 bases and V by 5 bases; bases with no gene match: 7. This CDR3 is CSASRQGRSTDTQYF. CDR3 bases: TGCAGTGCTTCTAGACAGGGGCGGAGCACAGATACGCAGTATTTT.